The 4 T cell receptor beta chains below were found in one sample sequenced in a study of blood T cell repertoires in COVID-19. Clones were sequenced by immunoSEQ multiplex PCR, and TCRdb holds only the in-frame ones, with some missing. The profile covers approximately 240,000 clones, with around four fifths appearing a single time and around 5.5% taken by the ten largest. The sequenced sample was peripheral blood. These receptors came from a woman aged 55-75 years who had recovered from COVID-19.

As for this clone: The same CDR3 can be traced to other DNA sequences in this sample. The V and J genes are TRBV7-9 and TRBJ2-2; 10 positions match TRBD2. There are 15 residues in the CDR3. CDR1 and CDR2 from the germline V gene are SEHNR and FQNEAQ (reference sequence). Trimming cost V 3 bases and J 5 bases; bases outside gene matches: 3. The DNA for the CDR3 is TGTGCCAGCAGCTTGGCTAGCGGGGGTACCGGGGAGCTGTTTTTT. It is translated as CASSLASGGTGELFF. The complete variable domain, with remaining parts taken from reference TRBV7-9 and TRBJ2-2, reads DTGVSQNPRHKITKRGQNVTFRCDPISEHNRLYWYRQTLGQGPEFLTYFQNEAQLEKSRLLSDRFSAERPKGSFSTLEIQRTEQGDSAMYLCASSLASGGTGELFFGEGSRLTVL.

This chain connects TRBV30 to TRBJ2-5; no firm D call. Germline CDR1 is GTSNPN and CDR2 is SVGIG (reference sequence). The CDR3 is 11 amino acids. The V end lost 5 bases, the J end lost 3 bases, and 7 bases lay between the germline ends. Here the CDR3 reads CAWLAEETQYF. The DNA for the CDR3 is TGTGCCTGGCTGGCGGAAGAGACCCAGTACTTC.

The DNA for the CDR3 is TGTGCCACCAGCAGAGGACAGGGAAACTATGGCTACACCTTC. It codes for CATSRGQGNYGYTF. J is TRBJ1-2 and V is TRBV15; TRBD1 agrees at 7 bases. This CDR3 is built from 14 residues. CDR1 and CDR2 from the germline V gene are LNHNV and YYDKDF (reference sequence). V trimming: 1 base; J trimming: 2 bases; junction bases outside the gene matches: 1.

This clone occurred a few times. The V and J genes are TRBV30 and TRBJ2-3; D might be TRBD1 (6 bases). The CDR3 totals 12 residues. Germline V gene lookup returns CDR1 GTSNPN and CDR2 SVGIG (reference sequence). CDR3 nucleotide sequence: TGTGCTTTGGGAACAGGGACATCTACGCAGTATTTT. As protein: CALGTGTSTQYF.